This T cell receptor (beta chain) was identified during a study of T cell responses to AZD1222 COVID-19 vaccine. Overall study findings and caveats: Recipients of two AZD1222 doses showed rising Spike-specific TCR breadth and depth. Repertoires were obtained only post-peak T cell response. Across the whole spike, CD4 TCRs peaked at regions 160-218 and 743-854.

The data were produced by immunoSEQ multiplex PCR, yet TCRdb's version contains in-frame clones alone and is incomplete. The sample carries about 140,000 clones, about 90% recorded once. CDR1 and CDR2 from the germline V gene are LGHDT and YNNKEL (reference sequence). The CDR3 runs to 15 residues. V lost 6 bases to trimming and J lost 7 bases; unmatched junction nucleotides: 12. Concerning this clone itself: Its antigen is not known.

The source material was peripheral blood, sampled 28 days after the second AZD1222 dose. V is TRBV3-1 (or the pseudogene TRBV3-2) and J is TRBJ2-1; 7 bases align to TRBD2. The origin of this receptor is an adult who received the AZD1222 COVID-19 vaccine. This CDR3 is CASSQFPTGGNEQFF. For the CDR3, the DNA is TGTGCCAGCAGTCAGTTCCCTACGGGGGGAAATGAGCAGTTCTTC.